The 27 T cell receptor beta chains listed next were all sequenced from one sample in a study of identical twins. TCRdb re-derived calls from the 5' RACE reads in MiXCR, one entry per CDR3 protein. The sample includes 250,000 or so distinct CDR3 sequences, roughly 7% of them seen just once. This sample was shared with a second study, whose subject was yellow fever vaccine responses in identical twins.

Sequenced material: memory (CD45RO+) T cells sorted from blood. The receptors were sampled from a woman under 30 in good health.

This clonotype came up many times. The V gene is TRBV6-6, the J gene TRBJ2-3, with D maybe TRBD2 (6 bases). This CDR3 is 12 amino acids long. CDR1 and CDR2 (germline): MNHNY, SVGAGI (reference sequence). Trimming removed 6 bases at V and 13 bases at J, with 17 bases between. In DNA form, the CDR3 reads TGTGCCAGCAGCCTCCCGGGGGAGTTGGAGTATTTT. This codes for CASSLPGELEYF.

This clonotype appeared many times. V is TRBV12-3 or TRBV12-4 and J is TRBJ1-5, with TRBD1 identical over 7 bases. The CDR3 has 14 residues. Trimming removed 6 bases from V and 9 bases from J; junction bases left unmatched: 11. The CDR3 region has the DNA TGTGCCAGCAGAGGAGACAGGGATGGAGGGCCCCAGCATTTT. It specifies CASRGDRDGGPQHF.

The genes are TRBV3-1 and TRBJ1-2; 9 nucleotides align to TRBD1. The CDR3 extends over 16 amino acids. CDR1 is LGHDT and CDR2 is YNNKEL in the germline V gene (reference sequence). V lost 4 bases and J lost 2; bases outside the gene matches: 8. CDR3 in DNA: TGTGCCAGCAGCCGGCGAGTTGGACAGGGGAACTATGGCTACACCTTC. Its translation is CASSRRVGQGNYGYTF.

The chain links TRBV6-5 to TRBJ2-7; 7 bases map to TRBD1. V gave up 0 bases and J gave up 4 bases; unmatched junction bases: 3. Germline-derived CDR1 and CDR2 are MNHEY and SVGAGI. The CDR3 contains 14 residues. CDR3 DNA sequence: TGTGCCAGCAGTTACTCCGACAGGGATTACGAGCAGTACGTC. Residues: CASSYSDRDYEQYV.

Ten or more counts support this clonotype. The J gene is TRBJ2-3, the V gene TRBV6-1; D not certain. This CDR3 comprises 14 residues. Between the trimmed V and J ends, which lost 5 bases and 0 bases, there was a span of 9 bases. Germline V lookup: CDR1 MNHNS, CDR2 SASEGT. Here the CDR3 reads CASSPPTSTDTQYF. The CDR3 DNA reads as TGTGCCAGCAGTCCACCGACTAGCACAGATACGCAGTATTTT.

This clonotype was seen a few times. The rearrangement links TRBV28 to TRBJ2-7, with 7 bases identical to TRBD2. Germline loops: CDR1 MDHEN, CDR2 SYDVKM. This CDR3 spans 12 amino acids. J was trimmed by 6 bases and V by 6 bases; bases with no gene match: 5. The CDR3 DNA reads TGTGCCAGCAGGGGGGGGGTCGGCGAGCAGTACGTC. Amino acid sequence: CASRGGVGEQYV.

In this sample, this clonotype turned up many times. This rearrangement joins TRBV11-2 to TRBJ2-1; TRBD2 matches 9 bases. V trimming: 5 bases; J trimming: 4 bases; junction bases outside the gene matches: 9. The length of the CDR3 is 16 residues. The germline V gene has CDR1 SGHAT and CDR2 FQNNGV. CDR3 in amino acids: CASSPLTSGPYNEQFF. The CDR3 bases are TGTGCCAGCAGCCCCCTGACTAGCGGACCTTACAATGAGCAGTTCTTC.

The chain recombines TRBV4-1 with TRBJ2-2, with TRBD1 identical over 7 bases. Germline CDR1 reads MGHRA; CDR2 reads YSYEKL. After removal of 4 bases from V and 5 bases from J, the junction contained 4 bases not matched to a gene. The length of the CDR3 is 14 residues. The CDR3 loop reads CASSPVQGTGELFF. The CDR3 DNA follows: TGCGCCAGCAGCCCAGTACAGGGGACCGGGGAGCTGTTTTTT.

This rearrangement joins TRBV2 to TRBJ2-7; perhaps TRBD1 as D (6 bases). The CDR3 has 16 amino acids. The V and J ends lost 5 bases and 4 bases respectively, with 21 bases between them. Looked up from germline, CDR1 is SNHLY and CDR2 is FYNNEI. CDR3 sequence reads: CASSTFGTSKVYEQYV. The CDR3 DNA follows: TGTGCCAGCAGTACCTTTGGGACATCTAAAGTATACGAGCAGTACGTC.

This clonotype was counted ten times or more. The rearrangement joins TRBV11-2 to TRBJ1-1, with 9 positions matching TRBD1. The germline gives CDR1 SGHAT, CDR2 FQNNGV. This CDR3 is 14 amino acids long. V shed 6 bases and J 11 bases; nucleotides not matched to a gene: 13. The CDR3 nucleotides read TGTGCCAGCAGTAACCGGGACAGGGTTTCACGGGCTTTCTTT. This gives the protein CASSNRDRVSRAFF. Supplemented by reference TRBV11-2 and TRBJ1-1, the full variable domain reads EAGVAQSPRYKIIEKRQSVAFWCNPISGHATLYWYQQILGQGPKLLIQFQNNGVVDDSQLPKDRFSAERLKGVDSTLKIQPAKLEDSAVYLCASSNRDRVSRAFFGQGTRLTVV.

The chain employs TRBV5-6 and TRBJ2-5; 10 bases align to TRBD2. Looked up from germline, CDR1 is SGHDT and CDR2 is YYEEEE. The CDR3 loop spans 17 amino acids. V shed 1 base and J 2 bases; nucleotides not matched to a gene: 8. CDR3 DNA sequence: TGTGCCAGCAGCTTGAGGCGTCTAGCGGGAGAACAAGAGACCCAGTACTTC. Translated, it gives CASSLRRLAGEQETQYF.

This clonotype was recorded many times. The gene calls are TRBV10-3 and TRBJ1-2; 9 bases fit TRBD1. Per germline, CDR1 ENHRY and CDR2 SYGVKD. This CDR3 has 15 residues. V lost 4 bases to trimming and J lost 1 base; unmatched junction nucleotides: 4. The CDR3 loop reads CAISARTGDNYGYTF. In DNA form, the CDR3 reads TGTGCCATCAGTGCCCGGACAGGGGATAACTATGGCTACACCTTC.

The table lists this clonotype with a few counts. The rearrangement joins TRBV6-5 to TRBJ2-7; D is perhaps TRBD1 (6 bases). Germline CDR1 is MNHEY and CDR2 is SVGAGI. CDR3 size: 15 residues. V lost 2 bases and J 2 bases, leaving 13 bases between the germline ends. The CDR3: CASSYPSQGTYEQYF. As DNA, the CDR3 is TGTGCCAGCAGTTACCCCAGCCAGGGGACCTACGAGCAGTACTTC.

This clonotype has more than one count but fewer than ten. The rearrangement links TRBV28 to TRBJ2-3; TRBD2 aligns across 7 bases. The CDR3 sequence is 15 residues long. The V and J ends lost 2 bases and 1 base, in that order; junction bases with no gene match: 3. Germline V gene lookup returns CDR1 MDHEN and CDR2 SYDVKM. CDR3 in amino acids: CASSLMGGGTDTQYF. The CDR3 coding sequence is TGTGCCAGCAGTTTAATGGGGGGGGGCACAGATACGCAGTATTTT.

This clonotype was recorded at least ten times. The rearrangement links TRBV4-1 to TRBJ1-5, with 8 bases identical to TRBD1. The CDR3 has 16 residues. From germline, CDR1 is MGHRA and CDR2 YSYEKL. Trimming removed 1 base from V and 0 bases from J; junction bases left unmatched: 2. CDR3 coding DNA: TGCGCCAGCAGCCAAGGACAGGGGTCTAGCAATCAGCCCCAGCATTTT. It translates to CASSQGQGSSNQPQHF.

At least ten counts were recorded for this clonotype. The CDR3 is CASSQAGRTDTQYF. Here the CDR3 DNA reads TGTGCCAGCAGCCAAGCGGGCCGCACAGATACGCAGTATTTT. The chain is built from TRBV3-1 and TRBJ2-3; no clear D. Germline V gives CDR1 LGHDT, CDR2 YNNKEL (reference sequence). The length of the CDR3 is 14 residues. Trimming cost V 1 base and J 1 base, with 6 bases left between them.

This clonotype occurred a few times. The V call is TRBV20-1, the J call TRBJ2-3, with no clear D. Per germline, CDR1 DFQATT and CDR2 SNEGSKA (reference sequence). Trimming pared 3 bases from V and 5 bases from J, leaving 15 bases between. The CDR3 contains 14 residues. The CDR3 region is CSARKDHPRDTQYF. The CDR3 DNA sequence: TGCAGTGCTAGGAAGGACCACCCCCGAGATACGCAGTATTTT.

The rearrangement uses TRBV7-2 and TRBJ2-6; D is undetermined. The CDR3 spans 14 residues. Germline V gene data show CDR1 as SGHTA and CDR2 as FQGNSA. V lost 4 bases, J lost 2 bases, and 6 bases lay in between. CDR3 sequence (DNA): TGTGCCAGCAGCTCCCAGGCTGGGGCCAACGTCCTGACTTTC. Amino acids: CASSSQAGANVLTF.

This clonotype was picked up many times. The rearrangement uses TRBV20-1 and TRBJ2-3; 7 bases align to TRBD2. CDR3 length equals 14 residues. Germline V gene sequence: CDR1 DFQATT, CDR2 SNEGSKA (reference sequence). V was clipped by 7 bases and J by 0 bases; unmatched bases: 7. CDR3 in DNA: TGCAGTGAGGATTCGGGGGGTAGCACAGATACGCAGTATTTT. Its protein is CSEDSGGSTDTQYF.

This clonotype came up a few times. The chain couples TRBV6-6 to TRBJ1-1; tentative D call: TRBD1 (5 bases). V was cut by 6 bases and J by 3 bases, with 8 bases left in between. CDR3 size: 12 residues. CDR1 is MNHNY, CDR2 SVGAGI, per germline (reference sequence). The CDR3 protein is CASSLTDTEAFF. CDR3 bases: TGTGCCAGCAGCCTGACAGACACTGAAGCTTTCTTT.

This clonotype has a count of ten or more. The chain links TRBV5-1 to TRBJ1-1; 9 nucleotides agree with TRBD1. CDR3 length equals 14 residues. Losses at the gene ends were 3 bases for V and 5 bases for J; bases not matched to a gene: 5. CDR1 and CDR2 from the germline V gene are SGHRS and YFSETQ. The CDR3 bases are TGCGCCAGCAGCTGGGGACAGGGACTAACTGAAGCTTTCTTT. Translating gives CASSWGQGLTEAFF.

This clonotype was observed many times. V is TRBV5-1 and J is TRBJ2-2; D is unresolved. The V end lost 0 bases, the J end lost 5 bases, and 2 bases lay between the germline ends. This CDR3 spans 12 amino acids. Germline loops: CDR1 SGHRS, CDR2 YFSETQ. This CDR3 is CASSLETGELFF. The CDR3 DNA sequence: TGCGCCAGCAGCTTGGAAACCGGGGAGCTGTTTTTT.

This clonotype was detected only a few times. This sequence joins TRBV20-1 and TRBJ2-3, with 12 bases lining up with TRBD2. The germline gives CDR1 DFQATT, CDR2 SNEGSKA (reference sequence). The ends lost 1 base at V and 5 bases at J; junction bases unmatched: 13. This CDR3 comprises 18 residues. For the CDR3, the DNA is TGCAGTGCTAGAGGTCGGCTAGCGGGGGGGCAGGTTGGAGATACGCAGTATTTT. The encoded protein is CSARGRLAGGQVGDTQYF.

CDR3 protein: CASSEFTPNRRYRETQYF. CDR3 DNA: TGTGCCAGCAGTGAATTTACCCCGAATAGGAGGTATAGGGAGACCCAGTACTTC. The genes are TRBV25-1 and TRBJ2-5; tentatively, D is TRBD2 (5 bases). The V and J ends lost 1 base and 5 bases respectively, with 23 bases between them. The CDR3 has 18 amino acids. Germline CDR1 MGHDK, CDR2 SYGVNS.

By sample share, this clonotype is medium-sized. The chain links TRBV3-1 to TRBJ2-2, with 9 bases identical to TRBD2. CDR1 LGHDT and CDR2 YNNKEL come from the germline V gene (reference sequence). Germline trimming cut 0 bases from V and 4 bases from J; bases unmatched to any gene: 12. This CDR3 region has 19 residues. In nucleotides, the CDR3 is TGTGCCAGCAGCCAAGATCGTATAGCGGGAGTGCGCGGCACCGGGGAGCTGTTTTTT. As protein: CASSQDRIAGVRGTGELFF.

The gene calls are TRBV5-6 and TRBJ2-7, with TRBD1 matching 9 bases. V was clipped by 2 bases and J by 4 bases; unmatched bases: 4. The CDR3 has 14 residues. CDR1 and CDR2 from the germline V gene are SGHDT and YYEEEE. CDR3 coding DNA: TGTGCCAGCAGCTTCGTGACAGGGGGGTACGAGCAGTACTTC. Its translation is CASSFVTGGYEQYF.

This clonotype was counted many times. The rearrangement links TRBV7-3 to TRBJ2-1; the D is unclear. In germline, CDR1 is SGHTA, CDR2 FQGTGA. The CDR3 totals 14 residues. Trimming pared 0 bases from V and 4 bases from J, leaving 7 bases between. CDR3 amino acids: CASSLTRGYNEQFF. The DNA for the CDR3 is TGTGCCAGCAGCTTAACGCGAGGATACAATGAGCAGTTCTTC.